These 32 T cell receptor beta chains originate from one sample sequenced in a study of blood T cell repertoires in COVID-19. Generated by immunoSEQ multiplex PCR, the TCRdb table keeps only in-frame clones and is missing some. The sample consists of roughly 250,000 clones, roughly four fifths of them appearing once. The sample comprised peripheral blood. These receptors all stem from a woman aged 60-75 years with active or convalescent COVID-19.

The gene calls are TRBV7-9 and TRBJ1-1; D uncertain. CDR3 length equals 15 residues. V shed 1 base and J shed 4 bases, with 13 bases lying between them. CDR1 is SEHNR, CDR2 FQNEAQ, per germline (reference sequence). This chain's CDR3 is CASSLGDWRATEAFF. The CDR3 nucleotides read TGTGCCAGCAGCTTAGGGGATTGGAGGGCCACTGAAGCTTTCTTT.

The chain links TRBV7-9 to TRBJ1-5; no definite D call. The V gene's germline CDR1 is SEHNR and CDR2 FQNEAQ (reference sequence). This CDR3 is built from 14 residues. V lost 5 bases and J 8 bases, leaving 16 bases between the germline ends. CDR3 DNA sequence: TGTGCCAGCAGCCCGAGGGCAGGCCAGGAGCCCCAGCATTTT. This translates into CASSPRAGQEPQHF.

In DNA form, the CDR3 reads TGTGCCAGCAGATGGGACAGGGGAATGAATGGCTACACCTTC. Amino acid sequence: CASRWDRGMNGYTF. The genes are TRBV2 and TRBJ1-2; 10 bases match TRBD1. The germline CDR1 and CDR2 sequences are SNHLY and FYNNEI. V shed 6 bases and J 6 bases; nucleotides not matched to a gene: 7. The CDR3 is 14 residues long.

V usage is TRBV10-2 and J usage is TRBJ2-5; 8 positions agree with TRBD2. J was trimmed by 2 bases and V by 10 bases; bases with no gene match: 12. The germline V gene has CDR1 WSHSY and CDR2 SAAADI. The CDR3 covers 15 residues. CDR3 DNA sequence: TGCGCCACCACCGAAATAGCGGGGAGTCAAGAGACCCAGTACTTC. Its translation is CATTEIAGSQETQYF.

The genes are TRBV12-3 or TRBV12-4 and TRBJ2-2; D is uncertain. V was pared by 3 bases and J by 4 bases, with 3 bases between. The CDR3 length is 12 residues. CDR3: CASSFITGELFF. CDR3 coding DNA: TGTGCCAGCAGTTTTATCACCGGGGAGCTGTTTTTT.

The chain has TRBV6-5 and TRBJ2-1; D uncertain. Germline V gene lookup returns CDR1 MNHEY and CDR2 SVGAGI. The CDR3 has 14 residues. With 2 bases removed from V and 0 bases from J, the gap between germline ends came to 5 bases. This CDR3 is CASSYTSSYNEQFF. The CDR3 nucleotides read TGTGCCAGCAGTTACACAAGCTCCTACAATGAGCAGTTCTTC.

The V gene is TRBV7-6, the J gene TRBJ2-1; 11 nucleotides line up with TRBD2. CDR1 is SGHVS, CDR2 FNYEAQ, per germline. The ends lost 5 bases at V and 4 bases at J; junction bases unmatched: 7. The CDR3 spans 16 residues. The CDR3 loop is CASSPLASGGYNEQFF. The CDR3 nucleotides read TGTGCCAGCAGCCCACTAGCTAGCGGGGGGTACAATGAGCAGTTCTTC.

The V gene is TRBV7-9, the J gene TRBJ1-2; TRBD1 aligns across 7 bases. V trimming: 1 base; J trimming: 2 bases; junction bases outside the gene matches: 1. This CDR3 is 14 amino acids long. Germline CDR1 SEHNR, CDR2 FQNEAQ (reference sequence). Here the CDR3 reads CASSLEQGNYGYTF. The CDR3 bases are TGTGCCAGCAGCTTAGAACAGGGGAACTATGGCTACACCTTC. Variable domain in full (rest from reference TRBV7-9 and TRBJ1-2): DTGVSQNPRHKITKRGQNVTFRCDPISEHNRLYWYRQTLGQGPEFLTYFQNEAQLEKSRLLSDRFSAERPKGSFSTLEIQRTEQGDSAMYLCASSLEQGNYGYTFGSGTRLTVV.

The J gene is TRBJ1-5, the V gene TRBV6-6; D ambiguous. The germline CDR1 and CDR2 sequences are MNHNY and SVGAGI (reference sequence). Trimming shortened V by 2 bases and J by 6 bases, and 8 bases separated the two germline ends. This CDR3 contains 13 residues. The CDR3 DNA reads TGTGCCAGCAGTTACGATCACGGTCAGCCCCAGCATTTT. Translating gives CASSYDHGQPQHF.

The rearrangement uses TRBV7-2 and TRBJ1-4; 9 positions match TRBD1. With V trimmed by 3 bases and J by 8 bases, 4 bases remained unmatched. The germline V gene encodes CDR1 SGHTA and CDR2 FQGNSA. The CDR3 totals 14 residues. CDR3 nucleotides: TGTGCCAGCAGCTTTGGGGACAGGGAGGAAAAACTGTTTTTT. This gives the protein CASSFGDREEKLFF.

This clone appeared a single time. The J gene is TRBJ2-7, the V gene TRBV2, with 8 bases lining up with TRBD1. V dropped 5 bases and J dropped 5; count of bases not matched to a gene: 8. The CDR3 has 14 amino acids. The V gene's germline CDR1 is SNHLY and CDR2 FYNNEI. As DNA, the CDR3 is TGTGCCAGCAGTTCGGGACAGGTGGGCCACGAGCAGTACTTC. Residues: CASSSGQVGHEQYF.

About this clone itself: Additional DNA sequences in this sample encode the identical CDR3. The chain recombines TRBV5-1 with TRBJ1-3; tentative D call: TRBD1 (6 bases). The CDR3 has 14 amino acids. Germline V gene sequence: CDR1 SGHRS, CDR2 YFSETQ. Trimming took 0 bases from V and 2 from J, leaving 6 bases between them. This CDR3 reads CASSLGTAGNTIYF. The CDR3 bases are TGCGCCAGCAGCTTGGGGACAGCTGGAAACACCATATATTTT.

This clone was seen a few times. This chain links TRBV7-9 with TRBJ2-1; no firm D call. Germline V gene sequence: CDR1 SEHNR, CDR2 FQNEAQ (reference sequence). The germline V and J ends were trimmed by 3 bases and 5 bases, with 5 bases remaining between them. The CDR3 covers 12 residues. The chain's CDR3 is CASSFVNNEQFF. Here the CDR3 DNA reads TGTGCCAGCAGCTTTGTCAACAATGAGCAGTTCTTC.

The chain is built from TRBV19 and TRBJ1-2; 9 bases agree with TRBD1. Trimming removed 3 bases from V and 6 bases from J; junction bases left unmatched: 2. Germline V CDR1 and CDR2: LNHDA, SQIVND (reference sequence). This CDR3 region has 13 residues. CDR3 protein: CASSIWDRDGYTF. In nucleotides, the CDR3 is TGTGCCAGTAGTATTTGGGACAGGGATGGCTACACCTTC.

This clone was detected a few times. The V call is TRBV25-1, the J call TRBJ2-5; a weak D match, TRBD1 (6 bases). The V gene lost 10 bases and the J gene lost 5 bases, with 17 bases spanning the gap. The CDR3 is 13 amino acids. CDR1 is MGHDK, CDR2 SYGVNS, per germline. The CDR3: CATARQGKETQYF. The CDR3, as DNA: TGTGCCACCGCCCGGCAGGGGAAGGAGACCCAGTACTTC.

V and J are TRBV9 and TRBJ2-3, with D unclear. Trimming took off 4 bases at V and 3 bases at J, with 12 bases between the two ends. CDR1 and CDR2 from the germline V gene are SGDLS and YYNGEE. This CDR3 spans 14 amino acids. In DNA form, the CDR3 reads TGTGCCAGCAGCCCGTCACCCAGAACAGATACGCAGTATTTT. Protein sequence: CASSPSPRTDTQYF.

The chain is built from TRBV6-5 and TRBJ2-7; a weak D match, TRBD1 (5 bases). The CDR3 sequence is 12 residues long. CDR1 and CDR2 from the germline V gene are MNHEY and SVGAGI. V dropped 4 bases and J dropped 6 bases, with 10 bases sitting between them. Here the CDR3 DNA reads TGTGCCAGCAGTTCCCATACAGGCGAGCAGTACTTC. As protein: CASSSHTGEQYF.

This clone was seen a handful of times. The V gene is TRBV30, the J gene TRBJ1-4, with TRBD1 identical over 9 bases. The junction had 9 bases not matched to a gene; V was cut back by 2 bases and J by 8 bases. Per the germline V gene, CDR1 is GTSNPN and CDR2 is SVGIG (reference sequence). The CDR3 covers 15 residues. DNA of the CDR3: TGTGCCTGGAGTCAACCGGGACAGGGTAGCGAAAAACTGTTTTTT. Its translation is CAWSQPGQGSEKLFF.

The chain links TRBV10-3 to TRBJ1-4; possibly TRBD1 for D (5 bases). Per germline, CDR1 ENHRY and CDR2 SYGVKD. The V end lost 0 bases, the J end lost 8 bases, and 16 bases lay between the germline ends. The CDR3 extends over 16 amino acids. CDR3 in amino acids: CAISESMGGRQEKLFF. CDR3 coding DNA: TGTGCCATCAGTGAGTCGATGGGGGGAAGACAAGAAAAACTGTTTTTT.

The CDR3 DNA reads as TGTGCCAGCAGTGAAGCGCTTCGTGCTTCGGACAGGGTTGGGTCCCAGTACTTC. Protein sequence: CASSEALRASDRVGSQYF. The chain employs TRBV2 and TRBJ2-5, with 8 bases lining up with TRBD1. CDR3 length equals 18 residues. Germline V gives CDR1 SNHLY, CDR2 FYNNEI. V lost 0 bases, J lost 9 bases, and 18 bases stayed unmatched.

The chain couples TRBV19 to TRBJ1-6; TRBD1 agrees at 8 bases. This CDR3 is 14 amino acids long. V was pared by 7 bases and J by 8 bases, with 7 bases of the junction left unmatched. Germline V gene sequence: CDR1 LNHDA, CDR2 SQIVND (reference sequence). The CDR3 spells CASTTQGGDSPLHF. The CDR3 DNA reads TGTGCCAGTACCACACAGGGGGGGGATTCACCCCTCCACTTT. Drawing the rest from reference TRBV19 and TRBJ1-6, the complete variable domain is DGGITQSPKYLFRKEGQNVTLSCEQNLNHDAMYWYRQDPGQGLRLIYYSQIVNDFQKGDIAEGYSVSREKKESFPLTVTSAQKNPTAFYLCASTTQGGDSPLHFGNGTRLTVT.

V gene TRBV5-1 combines with J gene TRBJ1-2; 8 positions agree with TRBD1. The germline V gene encodes CDR1 SGHRS and CDR2 YFSETQ. V trimming: 0 bases; J trimming: 5 bases; junction bases outside the gene matches: 3. The CDR3 runs 14 residues. The CDR3 coding sequence is TGCGCCAGCAGCTTGGAGACAGGGGTATATGGCTACACCTTC. Translation gives CASSLETGVYGYTF.

This sequence joins TRBV29-1 and TRBJ2-7, with TRBD1 matching 9 bases. There are 16 residues in the CDR3. V shed 8 bases, J shed 9 bases, and the junction held 23 bases outside the gene matches. Germline values: CDR1 SQVTM, CDR2 ANQGSEA. CDR3 in amino acids: CSPHRDRVTRKSGQYF. The CDR3 nucleotides read TGCAGCCCCCACCGGGACAGGGTAACGAGGAAGTCAGGGCAGTACTTC.

J is TRBJ1-5 and V is TRBV27; 8 positions agree with TRBD1. The germline V gene has CDR1 MNHEY and CDR2 SMNVEV (reference sequence). CDR3 length equals 13 residues. V trimming: 5 bases; J trimming: 8 bases; junction bases outside the gene matches: 5. CDR3 sequence: CASSIRTGKPQHF. In DNA form, the CDR3 reads TGTGCCAGCAGTATCCGGACAGGGAAGCCCCAGCATTTT.

The chain has TRBV7-6 and TRBJ1-2, with 8 bases that match TRBD1. Germline V lookup: CDR1 SGHVS, CDR2 FNYEAQ. J gave up 2 bases and V 2 bases, and 7 bases lay outside the gene matches. The CDR3 contains 16 residues. In DNA form, the CDR3 reads TGTGCCAGCAGCTTATACCCAGGACAGGGCAACTATGGCTACACCTTC. It translates to CASSLYPGQGNYGYTF.

The J gene is TRBJ2-3, the V gene TRBV7-8, with D possibly matching TRBD2 (6 bases). Trimming pared 3 bases from V and 0 bases from J, leaving 7 bases between. The V gene's germline CDR1 is SGHVS and CDR2 FQNEAQ. CDR3 length: 14 amino acids. The CDR3 bases are TGTGCCAGCAGCTTTGCGGGGAGCACAGATACGCAGTATTTT. The encoded protein is CASSFAGSTDTQYF.

This clone was observed at least ten times. The rearrangement links TRBV9 to TRBJ2-5, with D perhaps matching TRBD1 (5 bases). From germline, CDR1 is SGDLS and CDR2 YYNGEE. V lost 4 bases and J 7 bases, leaving 8 bases between the germline ends. This CDR3 has 11 residues. The CDR3: CASSSQGTQYF. DNA for the CDR3: TGTGCCAGCAGCTCCCAGGGGACCCAGTACTTC.

As regards this clone: This same CDR3 is encoded by further DNA sequences in the sample. V is TRBV3-1 (or the pseudogene TRBV3-2) and J is TRBJ2-1, with D possibly matching TRBD2 (7 bases). Per the germline V gene, CDR1 is LGHDT and CDR2 is YNNKEL (reference sequence). The CDR3 sequence is 15 residues long. The V end lost 4 bases, the J end lost 7 bases, and 17 bases lay between the germline ends. The CDR3 nucleotides read TGTGCCAGCAGCCGTCGGGGGGCCGGGGGGAATGAGCAGTTCTTC. Amino acid sequence: CASSRRGAGGNEQFF.

The chain employs TRBV5-1 and TRBJ2-1; 7 bases map to TRBD2. This CDR3 region has 14 residues. Germline-derived CDR1 and CDR2 are SGHRS and YFSETQ. Unmatched junction bases numbered 9, after V lost 7 bases and J lost 5 bases. CDR3: CASGAGSPDNEQFF. CDR3 DNA: TGCGCCAGCGGAGCGGGGAGCCCTGACAATGAGCAGTTCTTC.

The rearrangement joins TRBV5-4 to TRBJ2-3, with D maybe TRBD1 (6 bases). V was clipped by 2 bases and J by 3 bases, with 7 bases between them. The germline gives CDR1 SGHNT, CDR2 YYREEE (reference sequence). The CDR3 sequence is 13 residues long. The CDR3 DNA reads as TGTGCCAGCAGCTTACAGGGAACAGATACGCAGTATTTT. It specifies CASSLQGTDTQYF.

CDR3 amino acids: CASSKKDRTVDEQYF. For the CDR3, the DNA is TGTGCCAGCAGTAAAAAAGACAGGACTGTGGACGAGCAGTACTTC. The chain links TRBV3-1 (or the pseudogene TRBV3-2) to TRBJ2-7; D is perhaps TRBD1 (6 bases). CDR1 is LGHDT and CDR2 is YNNKEL in the germline V gene (reference sequence). The V gene lost 6 bases and the J gene lost 5 bases, with 20 bases spanning the gap. The CDR3 spans 15 residues.

V usage is TRBV7-2 and J usage is TRBJ2-3; 9 bases align to TRBD2. V was pared by 5 bases and J by 5 bases, with 11 bases of the junction left unmatched. Germline V lookup: CDR1 SGHTA, CDR2 FQGNSA. The CDR3 runs 16 residues. Here the CDR3 reads CASSLYGGGAGDTQYF. Written as DNA, the CDR3 is TGTGCCAGCAGCCTATATGGCGGGGGGGCCGGAGATACGCAGTATTTT.